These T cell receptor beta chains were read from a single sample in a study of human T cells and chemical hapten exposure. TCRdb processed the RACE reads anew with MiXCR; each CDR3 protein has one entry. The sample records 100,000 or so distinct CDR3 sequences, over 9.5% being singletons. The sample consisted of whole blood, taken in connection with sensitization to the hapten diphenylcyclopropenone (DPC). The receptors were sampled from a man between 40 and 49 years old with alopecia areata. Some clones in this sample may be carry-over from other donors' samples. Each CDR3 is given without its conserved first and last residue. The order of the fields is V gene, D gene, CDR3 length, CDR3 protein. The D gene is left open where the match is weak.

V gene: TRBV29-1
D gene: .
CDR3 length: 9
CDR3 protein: SFMTGNTIY

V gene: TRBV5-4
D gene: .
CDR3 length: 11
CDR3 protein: ASIKTGFTEAF

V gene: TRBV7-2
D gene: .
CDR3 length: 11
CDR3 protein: ASSLVREDTQY

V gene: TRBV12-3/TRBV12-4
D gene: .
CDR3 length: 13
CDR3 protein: ASSLPGGRADTQY

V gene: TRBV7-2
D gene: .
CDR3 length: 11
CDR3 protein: ASSLRQTRGLN

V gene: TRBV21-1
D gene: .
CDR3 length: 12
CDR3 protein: AGHTLLACYEQY

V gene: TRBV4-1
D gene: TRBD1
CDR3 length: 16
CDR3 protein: ASSQDRGRQGNNEKLF

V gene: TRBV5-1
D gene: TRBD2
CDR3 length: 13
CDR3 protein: ASSMGLADSYEQY

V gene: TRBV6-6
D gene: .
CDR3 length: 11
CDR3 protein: ASSNSGNYGYT

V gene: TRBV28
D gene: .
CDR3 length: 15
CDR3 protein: ASSLWGGDTSTDTQY

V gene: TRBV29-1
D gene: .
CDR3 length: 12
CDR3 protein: SAAVTGSTDTQY

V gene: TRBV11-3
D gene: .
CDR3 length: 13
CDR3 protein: ASSLDRGFKDTQY

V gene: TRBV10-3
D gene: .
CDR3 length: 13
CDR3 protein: AISEGTLSGNTIY

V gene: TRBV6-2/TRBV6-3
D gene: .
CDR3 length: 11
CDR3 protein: ASTVGLRTEAF

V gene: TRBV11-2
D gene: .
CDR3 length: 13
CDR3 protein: ASSLLRGSTDTQY

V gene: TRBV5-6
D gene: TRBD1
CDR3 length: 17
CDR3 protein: ASSSWTGWGTGDYHEQY

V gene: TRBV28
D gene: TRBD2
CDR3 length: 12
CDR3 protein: ATSHGGAGNEQF

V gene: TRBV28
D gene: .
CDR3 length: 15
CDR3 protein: ASSQSTRILIGNIQY

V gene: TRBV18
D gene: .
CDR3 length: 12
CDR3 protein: ASSPRGGDQPQH

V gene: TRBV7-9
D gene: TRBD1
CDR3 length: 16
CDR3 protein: ASTSIGTANSGANVLT

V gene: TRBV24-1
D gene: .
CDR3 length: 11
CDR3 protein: ATSGTRQETQY

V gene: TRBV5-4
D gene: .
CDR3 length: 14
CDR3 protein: ASSLEAGVSQETQY

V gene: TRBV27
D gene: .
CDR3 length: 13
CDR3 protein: ASRKVQGIDTEAF

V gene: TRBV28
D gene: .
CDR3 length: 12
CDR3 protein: ASSPPDKGYEQY

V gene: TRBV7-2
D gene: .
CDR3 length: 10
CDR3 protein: ASSLNLETQY

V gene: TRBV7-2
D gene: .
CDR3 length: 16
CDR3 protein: ASSSTAPRGLSTDTQY

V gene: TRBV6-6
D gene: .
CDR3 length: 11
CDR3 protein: ASSIDSGNTIY

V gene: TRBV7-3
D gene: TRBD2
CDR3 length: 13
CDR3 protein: ASSSLAGARREQF

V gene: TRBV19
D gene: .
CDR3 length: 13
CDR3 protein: ASSIRQGSNQPQH

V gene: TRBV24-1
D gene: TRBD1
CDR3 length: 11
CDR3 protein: ATKGPGGTEAF

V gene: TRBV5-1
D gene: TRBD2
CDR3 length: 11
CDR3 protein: ASSGSGTDTQY

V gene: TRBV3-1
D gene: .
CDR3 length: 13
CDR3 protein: ASSPLSSGQETQY

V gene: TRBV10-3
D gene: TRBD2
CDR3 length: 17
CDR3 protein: AISGDTSGTGSNTGELF

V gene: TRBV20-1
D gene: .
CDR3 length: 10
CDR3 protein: SASGDTDTQY

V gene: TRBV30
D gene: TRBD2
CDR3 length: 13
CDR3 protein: AWSEGLAGHNEQF

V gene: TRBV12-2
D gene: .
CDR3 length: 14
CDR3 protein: ASRSGRGRCNEKLF

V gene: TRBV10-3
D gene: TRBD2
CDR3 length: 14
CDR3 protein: AISESKGLAPHEQY

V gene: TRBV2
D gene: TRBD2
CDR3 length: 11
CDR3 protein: ASRASGDETQY

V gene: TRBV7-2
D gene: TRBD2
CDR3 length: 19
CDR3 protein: ASSLRIPRLADTSGANVLT

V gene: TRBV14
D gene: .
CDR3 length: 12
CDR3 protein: ASSQEETVTQAF

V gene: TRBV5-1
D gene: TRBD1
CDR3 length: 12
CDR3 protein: ASSFPGTAYGYT

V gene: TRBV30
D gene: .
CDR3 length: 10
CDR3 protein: AWSFLGNEQF

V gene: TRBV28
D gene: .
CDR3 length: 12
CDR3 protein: ASSSPGQQETQY

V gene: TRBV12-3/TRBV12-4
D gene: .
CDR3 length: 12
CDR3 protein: ASSFGGANEKLF

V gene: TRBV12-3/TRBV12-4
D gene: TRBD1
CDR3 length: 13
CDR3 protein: ASSLWGTGKETQY

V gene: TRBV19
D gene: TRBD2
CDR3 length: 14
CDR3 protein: ASSIWGAGEGNEQF

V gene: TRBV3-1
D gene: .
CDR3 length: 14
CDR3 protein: ASSQFGSVNTGELF

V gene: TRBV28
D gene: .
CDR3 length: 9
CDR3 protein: ATGETYEQY

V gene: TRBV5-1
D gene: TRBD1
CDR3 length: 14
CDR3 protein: ASSWTQGSNTGELF

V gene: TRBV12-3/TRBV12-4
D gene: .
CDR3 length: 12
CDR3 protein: ASRVSSTSYEQY

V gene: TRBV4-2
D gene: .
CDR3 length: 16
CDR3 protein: ASSQRIGLGRAEEKLF

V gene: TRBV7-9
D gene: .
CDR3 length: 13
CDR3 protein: ASSSDSSRNSPLH

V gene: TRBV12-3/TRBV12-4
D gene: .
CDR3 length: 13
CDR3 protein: ASSLGGAGNQPQH

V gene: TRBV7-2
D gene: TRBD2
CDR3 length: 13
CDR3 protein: ASSSSSGSDNEQF

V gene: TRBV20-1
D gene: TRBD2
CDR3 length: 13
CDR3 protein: SAHLTSGMTETQY

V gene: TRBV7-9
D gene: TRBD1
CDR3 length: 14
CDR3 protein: ASSRDRLSSGNTIY

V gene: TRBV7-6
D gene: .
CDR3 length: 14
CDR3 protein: ASSPGSRSGANVLT

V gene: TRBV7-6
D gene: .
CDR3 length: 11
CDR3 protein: ASSSDIGSPLH

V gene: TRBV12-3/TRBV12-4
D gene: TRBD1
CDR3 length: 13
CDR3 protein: ASSRDRGGYYGYT